These T cell receptor beta chains were read from a single sample in a study of blood T cell repertoires in COVID-19. Sequenced by immunoSEQ multiplex PCR; TCRdb stores in-frame clones only, minus some. This sample carries roughly 70,000 clones, 88% of them seen once, and the ten largest clones take around 1.5%. Material: peripheral blood. The receptors come from a human donor in a cohort sampled during active COVID-19. Both conserved end residues are part of each CDR3. The D gene is left open where the match is weak. Clone size appears in some rows only: once, few, many, or a class for an expanded clone.

TRBV5-4,TRBJ1-6,.,.,TGTGCCAGCAGCTTGTATGGGACTCCCGGGGGTGATTCACCCCTCCACTTT,CASSLYGTPGGDSPLHF
TRBV24-1,TRBJ1-5,few,.,TGTGCCACCAGAGCGGGGGCTCATCAGCCCCAGCATTTT,CATRAGAHQPQHF
TRBV19,TRBJ1-5,.,.,TGTGCCAGTAGTATTTCATGGTTCACGGGCAATCAGCCCCAGCATTTT,CASSISWFTGNQPQHF
TRBV14,TRBJ1-3,.,TRBD1,TGTGCCAGCAGGAGGACAGGAGCCGACACCATATATTTT,CASRRTGADTIYF
TRBV13,TRBJ2-2,.,TRBD2,TGTGCCAGCAGGGCGGCGGGAGGGCGCGCCGGGGAGCTGTTTTTT,CASRAAGGRAGELFF
TRBV7-9,TRBJ2-1,few,TRBD2,TGTGCCAGCAGCTTTGGACTAGCTAATGAGCAGTTCTTC,CASSFGLANEQFF
TRBV7-2,TRBJ1-1,.,TRBD1,TGTGCCAGCAGCTCCTGGACAGGGCCAACTGAAGCTTTCTTT,CASSSWTGPTEAFF
TRBV7-2,TRBJ2-1,.,TRBD2,TGTGCCAGCAGCAATAGCCGGGTAGCGGGGGTCGATGAGCAGTTCTTC,CASSNSRVAGVDEQFF
TRBV19,TRBJ2-7,.,.,TGTGCCAGTAGCCCTTTACAAAGAGCGTGGGAGCAGTACTTC,CASSPLQRAWEQYF
TRBV6-4,TRBJ2-3,few,.,TGTGCCAGCAGTGACGGACAGGGAGGGAGAGATACGCAGTATTTT,CASSDGQGGRDTQYF
TRBV9,TRBJ1-1,.,.,TGTGCCAGCAGCCAAAGGCCGGGGACTGAAGCTTTCTTT,CASSQRPGTEAFF
TRBV12-2,TRBJ1-3,.,.,TGTGCAAGTCGCGCCCCCCCCGGGACACCTGGAAACACCATATATTTT,CASRAPPGTPGNTIYF
TRBV11-2,TRBJ2-1,.,TRBD2,TGTGCCAGCAGGCCAGCGGGAGGGCCCTCCTACAATGAGCAGTTCTTC,CASRPAGGPSYNEQFF
TRBV4-1,TRBJ2-2,.,.,TGCGCCAGCAGCCAAGAGGCATACGCGAACACCGGGGAGCTGTTTTTT,CASSQEAYANTGELFF
TRBV28,TRBJ2-2,.,.,TGTGCCAGCACCCGGTTCAGGGTAGTCGCCGGGGAGCTGTTTTTT,CASTRFRVVAGELFF
TRBV5-4,TRBJ1-1,.,.,TGTGCCAGCAGCTTGGCCCCAGGTACTGAAGCTTTCTTT,CASSLAPGTEAFF
TRBV6-5,TRBJ2-5,.,.,TGTGCCAGCAGCACCGGTGAAAGCCAAGAGACCCAGTACTTC,CASSTGESQETQYF
TRBV3-1/TRBV3-2,TRBJ1-5,few,.,TGTGCCAGCAGCCAAGTTATGAATCAGCCCCAGCATTTT,CASSQVMNQPQHF
TRBV19,TRBJ1-2,.,TRBD1,TGTGCCAGTACAGGGGGCGATGGCTACACCTTC,CASTGGDGYTF
TRBV3-1/TRBV3-2,TRBJ2-3,.,TRBD2,TGTGCCAGCAGCGAGACTAGCGGGAACACAGATACGCAGTATTTT,CASSETSGNTDTQYF
TRBV10-1,TRBJ1-1,.,TRBD1,TGCGCCAGCAGTTGGGACAGCCTCGGGGGTGAAGCTTTCTTT,CASSWDSLGGEAFF
TRBV6-5,TRBJ2-2,.,TRBD1,TGTGCCAGCAGTCACACAGGGGGCGACACCGGGGAGCTGTTTTTT,CASSHTGGDTGELFF
TRBV7-2,TRBJ1-5,.,TRBD1,TGTGCCAGCAGCCCGGGGACAGGGGGCAATCAGCCCCAGCATTTT,CASSPGTGGNQPQHF
TRBV5-4,TRBJ2-5,.,TRBD1,TGTGCCAGCAGTTGGGACAGGGGCGGGGAGACCCAGTACTTC,CASSWDRGGETQYF
TRBV6-6,TRBJ1-1,.,.,TGTGCCAGCAGTATCTTTGGGGGGGATACTGAAGCTTTCTTT,CASSIFGGDTEAFF
TRBV3-1/TRBV3-2,TRBJ1-5,.,.,TGTGCCAGCAGCCCGTTTGGGCTAGAGGGTAGTCAGCCCCAGCATTTT,CASSPFGLEGSQPQHF
TRBV27,TRBJ2-3,.,.,TGTGCCAGCAGTCGCCAGGTCAGCACAGATACGCAGTATTTT,CASSRQVSTDTQYF
TRBV13,TRBJ2-1,.,TRBD2,TGTGCCAGCAGCCCCTTTGGCCCCCTAGCGGGGACTTACAATGAGCAGTTCTTC,CASSPFGPLAGTYNEQFF
TRBV5-1,TRBJ2-7,.,TRBD2,TGCGCCAGCAGCACGGGACTAGCGGGAACACGGGGACTGAACTACGAGCAGTACTTC,CASSTGLAGTRGLNYEQYF
TRBV7-2,TRBJ1-4,.,TRBD1,TGTGCCAGCAGCTTAGGAGGGACAGGGGGTGAAAAACTGTTTTTT,CASSLGGTGGEKLFF
TRBV5-1,TRBJ1-1,.,TRBD1,TGCGCCAGCAGCTTGGGACAGGGGGCCGGGAGCACTGAAGCTTTCTTT,CASSLGQGAGSTEAFF
TRBV28,TRBJ2-3,.,.,TGTGCCAGCATCGGGGGAGTGGCAGATACGCAGTATTTT,CASIGGVADTQYF
TRBV28,TRBJ2-7,.,TRBD2,TGTGCCAGCAGCTCCGGACTAGCGGGTGGCTCCTACGAGCAGTACTTC,CASSSGLAGGSYEQYF
TRBV28,TRBJ2-2,.,.,TGTGCCAGCGGTGGGGGCCAGAACACCGGGGAGCTGTTTTTT,CASGGGQNTGELFF
TRBV5-1,TRBJ2-3,.,.,TGCGCCAGCAGCTTGCTGCGCGGGACAGAAGGCACAGATACGCAGTATTTT,CASSLLRGTEGTDTQYF
TRBV5-1,TRBJ1-4,.,.,TGCGCCAGCAGCTACCGGGACACACAAGAAAAACTGTTTTTT,CASSYRDTQEKLFF
TRBV14,TRBJ2-2,.,TRBD2,TGTGCCAGCAGCCCGACTAGCGGCAGACAGGAGCTGTTTTTT,CASSPTSGRQELFF
TRBV6-6,TRBJ1-2,.,TRBD1,TGTGCCAGCAGTTCGACAGGGAGACATGGCTACACCTTC,CASSSTGRHGYTF
TRBV10-3,TRBJ1-5,.,TRBD1,TGTGCCATCAGCCGAGACAGGGCGGCCGAGCCCCAGCATTTT,CAISRDRAAEPQHF
TRBV5-1,TRBJ2-1,.,TRBD1,TGCGCCAGCAGCTTAGGACAGGGGGTGGCCTACAATGAGCAGTTCTTC,CASSLGQGVAYNEQFF
TRBV19,TRBJ2-6,.,TRBD1,TGTGCCAGTAGTATAATGGGAGAGGGGGACAGGGGATCTGGGGCCAACGTCCTGACTTTC,CASSIMGEGDRGSGANVLTF
TRBV28,TRBJ2-7,.,.,TGTGCCAGCAGCCTACCCGGCGGCCTCTCCTACGAGCAGTACTTC,CASSLPGGLSYEQYF
TRBV6-2/TRBV6-3,TRBJ1-2,few,.,TGTGCCAGCAGTTACTCTCACGGACAAGTTAACTATGGCTACACCTTC,CASSYSHGQVNYGYTF
TRBV3-1/TRBV3-2,TRBJ2-1,.,TRBD2,TGTGCCAGCAGCCAAGAGTTGACTAGCGGGAACCTACGTCGGGACAATGAGCAGTTCTTC,CASSQELTSGNLRRDNEQFF
TRBV2,TRBJ2-5,.,TRBD2,TGTGCCAGCAGTTTAGCGGGAGGGGTCGGAGAGACCCAGTACTTC,CASSLAGGVGETQYF
TRBV2,TRBJ1-6,.,.,TGTGCCAGCATACAGGAGAGCTCCTATAATTCACCCCTCCACTTT,CASIQESSYNSPLHF
TRBV24-1,TRBJ2-3,.,.,TGTGCCACCAGTGATATAAGCGGGCATATCCCAGATACGCAGTATTTT,CATSDISGHIPDTQYF
TRBV6-5,TRBJ1-2,.,TRBD1,TGTGCCAGCAGTTACTCCGGGACAGGGACGCGGGGCTACACCTTC,CASSYSGTGTRGYTF
TRBV5-1,TRBJ1-2,once,TRBD1,TGCGCCAGCACCCCGGGGGCAGGGGGACGTAACTATGGCTACACCTTC,CASTPGAGGRNYGYTF
TRBV5-1,TRBJ2-5,once,.,TGCGCCAGTCGGGTGCAGGGGAACCAAGAGACCCAGTACTTC,CASRVQGNQETQYF
TRBV28,TRBJ2-1,.,.,TGTGCGAGTAGGCCGGGGGACGCCACCTACAATGAGCAGTTCTTC,CASRPGDATYNEQFF